Here is one T cell receptor (beta chain) with its context. Assay used: immunoSEQ multiplex PCR; TCRdb lists only in-frame clones, some missing. This sample has approximately 270,000 clones, with approximately 85% found just once. Which cohort a participant joined came from the clinical history participants gave. Cohort 3 donors were reported recovered after two negative PCRs, clearance, or symptom resolution. This entry belongs to a study of blood T cell repertoires in COVID-19. V was cut by 8 bases and J by 7 bases, with 11 bases left in between. Germline V gene lookup returns CDR1 LNHDA and CDR2 SQIVND (reference sequence). CDR3 length: 11 amino acids.

This sequence joins TRBV19 and TRBJ1-2, with D maybe TRBD1 (6 bases). Sample: PBMCs or T cells enriched from blood (not recorded which). This receptor was obtained from a woman aged 45-60 years who had recovered from COVID-19. CDR3 DNA sequence: TGTGCCAGTTACAGGGCGGGTGGCTACACCTTC. Amino acids: CASYRAGGYTF. Drawing the rest from reference TRBV19 and TRBJ1-2, the complete variable domain is DGGITQSPKYLFRKEGQNVTLSCEQNLNHDAMYWYRQDPGQGLRLIYYSQIVNDFQKGDIAEGYSVSREKKESFPLTVTSAQKNPTAFYLCASYRAGGYTFGSGTRLTVV.